The 20 T cell receptor beta chains below come from one sample, sequenced in a study of shared T cell receptors in the human thymus. TCRdb keeps only in-frame clones here, not all; method: immunoSEQ multiplex PCR. The table has 700,000 or so clones, approximately 85% seen once. This same sample was also part of a study on human thymus T cells.

The specimen sequenced was thymocytes. The receptors were sampled from a girl less than two years old with a congenital heart defect.

The CDR3, as DNA: TGTGCCAGCGGCGAGCTAGCGGGGGCCTACGCGGATACGCAGTATTTT. This gives the protein CASGELAGAYADTQYF. V and J are TRBV2 and TRBJ2-3; 10 bases match TRBD2. The junction had 14 bases not matched to a gene; V was cut back by 8 bases and J by 6 bases. The CDR3 covers 16 residues. Germline CDR1 and CDR2: SNHLY and FYNNEI.

The chain has TRBV7-8 and TRBJ1-2, with 7 positions matching TRBD1. Germline CDR1 reads SGHVS; CDR2 reads FQNEAQ. V lost 5 bases, J lost 7 bases, and 16 bases stayed unmatched. The CDR3 runs to 16 residues. The CDR3 here is CASSPKDRSLYGGYTF. The CDR3 DNA follows: TGTGCCAGCAGCCCTAAGGACAGGTCCCTATACGGTGGCTACACCTTC. Full variable domain (remainder filled in from reference TRBV7-8 and TRBJ1-2): GAGVSQSPRYKVAKRGQDVALRCDPISGHVSLFWYQQALGQGPEFLTYFQNEAQLDKSGLPSDRFFAERPEGSVSTLKIQRTQQEDSAVYLCASSPKDRSLYGGYTFGSGTRLTVV.

The chain links TRBV5-6 to TRBJ1-2, with 7 nucleotides matching TRBD1. Germline CDR1 and CDR2: SGHDT and YYEEEE. J was trimmed by 0 bases and V by 0 bases; bases with no gene match: 8. The CDR3 loop spans 17 amino acids. CDR3 nucleotide sequence: TGTGCCAGCAGCTTGGCCCCTCGACAGGGCTCTAACTATGGCTACACCTTC. Protein sequence: CASSLAPRQGSNYGYTF.

V is TRBV2 and J is TRBJ1-2; 8 nucleotides match TRBD1. Germline V lookup: CDR1 SNHLY, CDR2 FYNNEI. J gave up 3 bases and V 7 bases, and 10 bases lay outside the gene matches. CDR3 length equals 15 residues. The CDR3 region is CASKRDRGIYYGYTF. The CDR3 nucleotides read TGTGCCAGCAAACGAGACAGGGGAATTTACTATGGCTACACCTTC.

V and J are TRBV4-1 and TRBJ2-7; TRBD1 matches 7 bases. This CDR3 spans 16 amino acids. With V trimmed by 0 bases and J by 0 bases, 5 bases remained unmatched. Germline CDR1 MGHRA, CDR2 YSYEKL. In DNA form, the CDR3 reads TGCGCCAGCAGCCAAGATATTGGGGACAGCTCCTACGAGCAGTACTTC. This sequence encodes CASSQDIGDSSYEQYF.

This rearrangement joins TRBV5-1 to TRBJ1-2; the match to TRBD1 covers 10 bases. The CDR3 covers 16 residues. Germline trimming cut 6 bases from V and 7 bases from J; bases unmatched to any gene: 15. Looked up from germline, CDR1 is SGHRS and CDR2 is YFSETQ. The CDR3 coding sequence is TGCGCCAGCACCCACACCACGGGCAGGGACAGGGGTGGCTACACCTTC. Its protein is CASTHTTGRDRGGYTF.

This clone was picked up a small number of times. This chain uses TRBV25-1 with TRBJ1-3; the D is unclear. Trimming cost V 4 bases and J 4 bases, with 14 bases left between them. The V gene's germline CDR1 is MGHDK and CDR2 SYGVNS. This CDR3 spans 15 amino acids. The DNA for the CDR3 is TGTGCCAGCAGTGTGATAGCCAGCGCGGGAAACACCATATATTTT. It specifies CASSVIASAGNTIYF.

CDR3 loop: CAISPQGILSYEQYF. For the CDR3, the DNA is TGTGCCATCAGCCCACAGGGAATCCTCTCCTACGAGCAGTACTTC. The chain recombines TRBV10-3 with TRBJ2-7; D perhaps matches TRBD1 (6 bases). The ends were cut back, 6 bases at V and 0 bases at J, with 15 bases in the middle. From germline, CDR1 is ENHRY and CDR2 SYGVKD. CDR3 length equals 15 residues.

V gene TRBV4-3 combines with J gene TRBJ1-2; unclear D gene. This CDR3 has 15 residues. Germline values: CDR1 LGHNA, CDR2 YSLEER. Trimming removed 1 base at V and 5 bases at J, with 14 bases between. Here the CDR3 reads CASSQGPGRRYGYTF. In DNA form, the CDR3 reads TGCGCCAGCAGCCAAGGTCCCGGGCGGAGGTATGGCTACACCTTC.

The chain has TRBV4-1 and TRBJ2-4; no clear D gene. CDR1 is MGHRA and CDR2 is YSYEKL in the germline V gene. The CDR3 has 17 residues. V lost 0 bases to trimming and J lost 7 bases, with 19 bases between them. CDR3 sequence reads: CASSQDRSKSAKNIQYF. In DNA form, the CDR3 reads TGCGCCAGCAGCCAAGACCGGTCCAAAAGCGCGAAGAACATTCAGTACTTC.

The sample holds one count of this clone. The gene calls are TRBV18 and TRBJ1-5; D not certain. CDR1 is KGHSH and CDR2 is LQKENI in the germline V gene. There are 13 residues in the CDR3. V dropped 5 bases and J dropped 7 bases, with 12 bases sitting between them. The CDR3, as DNA: TGTGCCAGCTCAAGGTTTGTAGCGCAGCCCCAGCATTTT. Residues: CASSRFVAQPQHF.

As for this clone: Other DNA sequences within the sample encode an identical CDR3. The chain is built from TRBV4-2 and TRBJ1-6; possibly TRBD1 for D (5 bases). Germline CDR1 reads LGHNA; CDR2 reads YNFKEQ. The CDR3 is 16 amino acids. V was trimmed by 0 bases and J by 6 bases, leaving 12 bases between them. This CDR3 is CASSQEIRAGNSPLHF. Here the CDR3 DNA reads TGTGCCAGCAGCCAAGAAATCAGGGCAGGTAATTCACCCCTCCACTTT.

This clone is a singleton in its sample. The chain has TRBV4-1 and TRBJ1-1; 7 nucleotides line up with TRBD1. Germline V gene sequence: CDR1 MGHRA, CDR2 YSYEKL. The CDR3 has 14 residues. After removal of 1 base from V and 6 bases from J, the junction contained 5 bases not matched to a gene. CDR3: CASSQADRDAEAFF. The CDR3, as DNA: TGCGCCAGCAGCCAAGCTGACAGGGATGCTGAAGCTTTCTTT.

For this clone: The sample contains more than one DNA sequence encoding this CDR3. The chain couples TRBV28 to TRBJ1-6; 7 positions match TRBD1. This CDR3 has 16 amino acids. Germline V gives CDR1 MDHEN, CDR2 SYDVKM. V shed 5 bases and J 4 bases; nucleotides not matched to a gene: 8. The CDR3 DNA is TGTGCCAGCAGTCCCACCCTGGGACAGTATAATTCACCCCTCCACTTT. Amino acid sequence: CASSPTLGQYNSPLHF.

The chain links TRBV2 to TRBJ1-2; D is ambiguous. Germline V lookup: CDR1 SNHLY, CDR2 FYNNEI. There are 13 residues in the CDR3. V was trimmed by 5 bases and J by 1 base, leaving 8 bases between them. CDR3 region: CASSPRINYGYTF. CDR3 in DNA: TGTGCCAGCAGTCCCAGGATTAACTATGGCTACACCTTC.

The CDR3 sequence: CASSFGPAQFF. The CDR3 bases are TGTGCCAGCAGTTTTGGGCCAGCGCAGTTCTTC. The V gene is TRBV28, the J gene TRBJ2-1; D is undetermined. V was shortened by 3 bases and J by 12 bases, with 9 bases between the two germline ends. This CDR3 comprises 11 residues. The V gene's germline CDR1 is MDHEN and CDR2 SYDVKM.

The rearrangement joins TRBV2 to TRBJ2-2, with D possibly being TRBD1 (5 bases). CDR3 length: 16 amino acids. Per the germline V gene, CDR1 is SNHLY and CDR2 is FYNNEI. V lost 7 bases and J 2 bases, leaving 17 bases between the germline ends. For the CDR3, the DNA is TGTGCCAGCATTTTTGGGGCAGCCGAAAACACCGGGGAGCTGTTTTTT. Translating it yields CASIFGAAENTGELFF.

The gene calls are TRBV7-9 and TRBJ1-2; D is unclear. Germline CDR1 and CDR2: SEHNR and FQNEAQ (reference sequence). This CDR3 has 12 amino acids. The germline V and J ends were trimmed by 3 bases and 8 bases, with 10 bases remaining between them. CDR3 bases: TGTGCCAGCAGCTTTGACATCCAAGGCTACACCTTC. It yields the protein CASSFDIQGYTF.

This clone showed up just once. The chain combines TRBV23-1 with TRBJ2-1; 10 bases align to TRBD1. TRBV23-1 is an open reading frame whose function is uncertain. This CDR3 is 15 amino acids long. V was clipped by 6 bases and J by 8 bases; unmatched bases: 10. The CDR3 DNA reads TGCGCCAGCAGACCCCGGAGGACAGGGGGAGATGAGCAGTTCTTC. This translates into CASRPRRTGGDEQFF.

The rearrangement links TRBV7-4 to TRBJ1-1; 9 positions match TRBD1. The germline V gene has CDR1 SGHVT and CDR2 SQSDAQ. V shed 1 base, J shed 6 bases, and the junction held 18 bases outside the gene matches. This CDR3 comprises 19 residues. CDR3 in DNA: TGTGCCAGCAGCTTAGGTCCGCACGGGGGGTACAGGGGGCCGCCTGAAGCTTTCTTT. Translation gives CASSLGPHGGYRGPPEAFF. Filled out from reference TRBV7-4 and TRBJ1-1, the complete variable domain reads GAGVSQSPRYKVAKRGRDVALRCDSISGHVTLYWYRQTLGQGSEVLTYSQSDAQRDKSGRPSGRFSAERPERSVSTLKIQRTEQGDSAVYLCASSLGPHGGYRGPPEAFFGQGTRLTVV.